A selection of T cell receptor beta chains follows, all from one sample in a study of circulating tumor DNA in untreated peripheral T-cell lymphoma. TCRdb's copy holds only in-frame clones and misses some; the assay was immunoSEQ multiplex PCR. This sample yields roughly 10,000 clones, of which about 75% are seen a single time; roughly 28% belongs to the top ten. The sequenced material came from tumor tissue. These receptors were taken from a human donor with peripheral T-cell lymphoma. Both conserved end residues are part of each CDR3. The D gene is left open where the match is weak. The size of a clone is reported for some rows only, either as once, few or many, or as a class for expanded clones.

clone size: .; D gene: TRBD1; J gene: TRBJ1-1; V gene: TRBV18; CDR3 protein: CASSPRTGYDPEAFF; CDR3 DNA: TGTGCCAGCTCACCTAGGACAGGGTACGACCCTGAAGCTTTCTTT
clone size: .; D gene: .; J gene: TRBJ2-1; V gene: TRBV11-1; CDR3 protein: CASSLETNYNEQFF; CDR3 DNA: TGTGCCAGCAGTTTAGAAACGAACTACAATGAGCAGTTCTTC
clone size: .; D gene: .; J gene: TRBJ1-3; V gene: TRBV5-1; CDR3 protein: CASSTWGYGNTIYF; CDR3 DNA: TGCGCCAGCAGCACGTGGGGATATGGAAACACCATATATTTT
clone size: .; D gene: .; J gene: TRBJ2-2; V gene: TRBV18; CDR3 protein: CASSPASAGGELFF; CDR3 DNA: TGTGCCAGCTCACCTGCGAGCGCGGGCGGGGAGCTGTTTTTT
clone size: .; D gene: .; J gene: TRBJ2-3; V gene: TRBV4-1; CDR3 protein: CASSQYDGQTSTDTQYF; CDR3 DNA: TGCGCCAGCAGCCAATATGACGGACAGACTAGCACAGATACGCAGTATTTT
clone size: .; D gene: TRBD1; J gene: TRBJ1-3; V gene: TRBV15; CDR3 protein: CATSRDLTGWSGNTIYF; CDR3 DNA: TGTGCCACCAGCAGAGATCTGACAGGGTGGTCTGGAAACACCATATATTTT
clone size: few; D gene: .; J gene: TRBJ2-2; V gene: TRBV28; CDR3 protein: CASSSLAKGEELFF; CDR3 DNA: TGTGCCAGCAGTTCGCTAGCGAAAGGGGAGGAGCTGTTTTTT
clone size: .; D gene: .; J gene: TRBJ2-3; V gene: TRBV7-6; CDR3 protein: CASSLDGPSGTDTQYF; CDR3 DNA: TGTGCCAGCAGCTTAGATGGGCCTTCAGGCACAGATACGCAGTATTTT
clone size: .; D gene: .; J gene: TRBJ1-5; V gene: TRBV11-3; CDR3 protein: CASSLGGSAVQPQHF; CDR3 DNA: TGTGCCAGCAGCTTAGGAGGGAGCGCGGTCCAGCCCCAGCATTTT
clone size: .; D gene: TRBD1; J gene: TRBJ1-6; V gene: TRBV28; CDR3 protein: CASSAGQGHSPLHF; CDR3 DNA: TGTGCCAGCAGTGCAGGACAGGGGCATTCACCCCTCCACTTT
clone size: .; D gene: TRBD1; J gene: TRBJ1-5; V gene: TRBV15; CDR3 protein: CATSSHRGNQPQHF; CDR3 DNA: TGTGCCACCAGCAGCCACAGGGGTAATCAGCCCCAGCATTTT